A selection of T cell receptor beta chains follows, all from one sample in a study of blood T cells in healthy people across ages. From the 5' RACE reads, TCRdb called clonotypes with MiXCR, one entry per CDR3 protein. Among 1.5 million to 2 million distinct CDR3 sequences listed, roughly 27% were seen once. The sample consisted of blood. The receptors here all came from a young woman in good health. Each CDR3 is given with its conserved first and last residue. A D gene is named only where the DNA matches it firmly. The size of a clone is reported for some rows only, either as once, few or many, or as a class for expanded clones.

D gene,J gene,clone size,V gene,CDR3 protein,CDR3 DNA
NA,TRBJ2-7,NA,TRBV28,CASSFRQGEPCEQYF,TGTGCCAGCAGTTTTAGGCAGGGTGAACCCTGCGAGCAGTACTTC
NA,TRBJ2-1,few,TRBV27,CASSRWERGNEQFF,TGTGCCAGCAGTCGGTGGGAGAGGGGCAATGAGCAGTTCTTC
TRBD2,TRBJ2-7,many,TRBV20-1,CSACAGTSGRASEQYF,TGCAGTGCATGCGCGGGGACTAGCGGGAGGGCCAGCGAGCAGTACTTC
TRBD1,TRBJ1-2,many,TRBV4-1,CASSQDQTGGYYGYTF,TGCGCCAGCAGCCAAGATCAGACAGGGGGCTACTATGGCTACACCTTC
NA,TRBJ1-4,few,TRBV5-1,CASSLAQGVGEKLFF,TGCGCCAGCAGCTTGGCGCAGGGCGTAGGCGAAAAACTGTTTTTT
NA,TRBJ1-2,few,TRBV10-2,CASSDTGEFYGYTF,TGCGCCAGCAGTGACACGGGGGAATTCTATGGCTACACCTTC
NA,TRBJ1-4,many,TRBV4-3,CASSQDLRQSNEKLFF,TGCGCCAGCAGCCAAGATCTCCGTCAGTCTAATGAAAAACTGTTTTTT
NA,TRBJ1-6,NA,TRBV7-9,CASSLNGAGSPLHF,TGTGCCAGCAGCTTAAACGGCGCGGGTTCTCCCCTCCACTTT
TRBD2,TRBJ2-7,few,TRBV7-2,CACSQGAGGPYEQYF,TGTGCCTGCAGCCAAGGGGCGGGAGGGCCCTACGAGCAGTACTTC
NA,TRBJ2-5,few,TRBV3-1,CASSQAYRVQETQYF,TGTGCCAGCAGCCAGGCTTACAGGGTCCAAGAGACCCAGTACTTC
NA,TRBJ1-4,few,TRBV20-1,CSVRSLRGEKLFF,TGCAGTGTCCGCTCGTTAAGAGGTGAAAAACTGTTTTTT
NA,TRBJ2-7,many,TRBV10-3,CATGVEATYEQYF,TGTGCCACCGGGGTGGAGGCGACCTACGAGCAGTACTTC
NA,TRBJ2-2,NA,TRBV30,CAWSRGTGELFF,TGTGCCTGGAGTAGGGGCACCGGGGAGCTGTTTTTT
NA,TRBJ2-5,NA,TRBV20-1,CSARYGLETQYF,TGCAGTGCTAGATACGGGTTGGAGACCCAGTACTTC
TRBD2,TRBJ2-3,few,TRBV4-1,CASSQDLGLRGINTDTQYF,TGCGCCAGCAGCCAAGATCTAGGTCTGCGGGGGATTAACACAGATACGCAGTATTTT
NA,TRBJ2-5,NA,TRBV7-2,CASSLYGVGLVKQYF,TGTGCCAGCAGCTTATACGGCGTCGGTCTAGTCAAGCAGTACTTC
TRBD1,TRBJ2-7,NA,TRBV5-1,CASSKDRASYEQYF,TGCGCCAGCAGCAAGGACAGGGCCTCCTACGAGCAGTACTTC
TRBD1,TRBJ2-5,NA,TRBV25-1,CAGSGQVQETQYF,TGTGCCGGCAGCGGACAGGTTCAAGAGACCCAGTACTTC
TRBD1,TRBJ1-6,few,TRBV5-5,CASGDSFSYNSPLHF,TGTGCCAGCGGGGACAGCTTCTCCTATAATTCACCCCTCCACTTT
TRBD1,TRBJ2-7,few,TRBV4-3,CASSQDRTGRYEQYF,TGCGCCAGCAGCCAAGATAGGACAGGACGCTACGAGCAGTACTTC
NA,TRBJ1-4,NA,TRBV4-1,CASSQASIAEKLFF,TGCGCCAGCAGCCAAGCTTCAATCGCCGAAAAACTGTTTTTT
NA,TRBJ1-5,NA,TRBV6-2/TRBV6-3,CASSGDGPYQPQHF,TGTGCCAGCAGTGGCGATGGCCCGTATCAGCCCCAGCATTTT
NA,TRBJ1-1,NA,TRBV6-5,CASSLRETTEAFF,TGTGCCAGCAGTCTCAGGGAGACCACTGAAGCTTTCTTT
NA,TRBJ2-7,NA,TRBV12-3/TRBV12-4,CASSSGRIGEQYF,TGTGCCAGCAGCTCCGGTCGCATCGGCGAGCAGTACTTC
TRBD2,TRBJ2-7,many,TRBV10-3,CAIKRDYEQYF,TGTGCCATCAAGCGGGACTACGAGCAGTACTTC
NA,TRBJ2-6,NA,TRBV7-9,CASSHRPMGTSGANVLTF,TGTGCCAGCAGCCACAGACCGATGGGGACCTCTGGGGCCAACGTCCTGACTTTC
NA,TRBJ1-1,NA,TRBV7-2,CASSSRDMSSVYAEAFF,TGTGCCAGCAGCTCGAGGGACATGAGTTCGGTTTATGCTGAAGCTTTCTTT
NA,TRBJ2-7,NA,TRBV3-1,CASSRSFSGFYEQYF,TGTGCCAGCAGCCGATCCTTTTCAGGGTTCTACGAGCAGTACTTC
NA,TRBJ2-5,few,TRBV6-2/TRBV6-3,CASRPLVFQETQYF,TGTGCCAGCAGGCCTTTGGTCTTTCAAGAGACCCAGTACTTC
NA,TRBJ1-6,few,TRBV10-3,CAISDMGSPLHF,TGTGCCATCAGTGACATGGGGTCACCCCTCCACTTT
NA,TRBJ1-5,NA,TRBV4-1,CASSQGGASTRGNQPQHF,TGCGCCAGCAGCCAGGGCGGAGCGAGCACAAGAGGCAATCAGCCCCAGCATTTT
NA,TRBJ1-1,NA,TRBV27,CASSWGATTEAFF,TGTGCCAGCAGTTGGGGCGCTACCACTGAAGCTTTCTTT
TRBD2,TRBJ2-1,NA,TRBV5-5,CASSKTSGRHNEQFF,TGTGCCAGCAGCAAGACTAGCGGGAGACACAATGAGCAGTTCTTC
TRBD1,TRBJ2-6,NA,TRBV30,CARSAWTGGAMGANALTF,TGTGCCCGGAGTGCGTGGACAGGGGGCGCAATGGGGGCCAACGCCCTGACTTTC
NA,TRBJ2-1,NA,TRBV7-2,CASSPRSPRSYNEQFF,TGTGCCAGCAGCCCCAGGAGCCCCCGCTCCTACAATGAGCAGTTCTTC
NA,TRBJ2-2,many,TRBV5-1,CASSFGAGVTGELFF,TGCGCCAGCAGCTTCGGGGCAGGGGTCACCGGGGAGCTGTTTTTT
NA,TRBJ2-6,NA,TRBV5-1,CASSSGSGISEANVLTF,TGCGCCAGCAGCTCGGGATCTGGCATATCTGAGGCCAACGTCCTGACTTTC
TRBD1,TRBJ1-2,many,TRBV7-2,CASSQGQVPYGYTF,TGTGCCAGCAGCCAGGGACAGGTCCCCTATGGCTACACCTTC
NA,TRBJ2-7,many,TRBV28,CASSYRLRQRFYEQYF,TGTGCCAGCAGTTACCGTTTACGACAACGATTCTACGAGCAGTACTTC